This T cell receptor (beta chain) was recorded in a study of T-cell memory formation after mild COVID-19. TCRdb re-called the 5' RACE reads with MiXCR, one entry per CDR3 protein. Here the sample spans 100,000 to 140,000 distinct CDR3 sequences, around 15% being singletons. Germline V gene sequence: CDR1 SGHAT, CDR2 FQNNGV. Trimming stripped 3 bases from V and 0 bases from J, with 9 bases between. The CDR3 runs 15 residues. The sequencing sample was made of PBMCs or a T cell subset sorted from them (not recorded which). This chain links TRBV11-2 with TRBJ1-3; D might be TRBD1 (5 bases). This sequence was found in a man aged 18 to 30 who had mild COVID-19 (a few samples of this study predate the infection). Cell type and time point are not known. CDR3 bases: TGTGCCAGCAGCTTGGGACCCGACTCTGGAAACACCATATATTTT. Translating gives CASSLGPDSGNTIYF.